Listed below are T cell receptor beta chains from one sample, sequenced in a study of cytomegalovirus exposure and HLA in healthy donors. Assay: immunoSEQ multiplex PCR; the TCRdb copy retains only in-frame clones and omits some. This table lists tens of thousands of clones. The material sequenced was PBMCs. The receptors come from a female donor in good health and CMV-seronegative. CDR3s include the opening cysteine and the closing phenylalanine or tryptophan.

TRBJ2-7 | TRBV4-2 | CASSQEGRGRLYEQYF
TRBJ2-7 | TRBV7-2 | CASTPRQGSYEQYF
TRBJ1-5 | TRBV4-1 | CASSQDGGNQHQHF
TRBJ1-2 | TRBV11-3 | CASSRDRNGYTF
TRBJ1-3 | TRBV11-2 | CASSRMTGPGNTIYF
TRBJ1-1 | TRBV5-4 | CASSFGQGRYMNTEAFF
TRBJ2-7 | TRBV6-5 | CASSISGGYEQYF
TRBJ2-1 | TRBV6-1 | CASSGTGREYNEQFF
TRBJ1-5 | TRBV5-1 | CASIPGQGVQPQHF
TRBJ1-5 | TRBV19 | CASSSLDREEHF
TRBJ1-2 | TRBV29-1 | CSVGRDLRRGVYGYTF
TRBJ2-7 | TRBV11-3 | CASSEWDRTYEQYF
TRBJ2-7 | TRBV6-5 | CASSYSLAGDYEQYF
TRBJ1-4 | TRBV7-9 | CASSSLDSFNEKLFF
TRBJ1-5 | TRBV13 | CASSLQGTQPQHF
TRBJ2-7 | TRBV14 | CASSLGQGAHEQYF
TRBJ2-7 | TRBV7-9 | CASRGSGINEQYF
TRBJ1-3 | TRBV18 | CASSPRQGVAGNTIYF
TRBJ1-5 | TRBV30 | CAWSVGQGLRQPQHF
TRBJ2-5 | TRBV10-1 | CGDSGDLAGAIGETQYF
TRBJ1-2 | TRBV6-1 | CASTDRTVYGYTF
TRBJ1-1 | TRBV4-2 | CASSQDLRGNTEAFF
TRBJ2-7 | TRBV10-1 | CASSSSRGRNEQYF
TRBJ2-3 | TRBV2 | CASSEGLTPTDTQYF
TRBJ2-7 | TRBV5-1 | CASSLFKAGGPHEQYF
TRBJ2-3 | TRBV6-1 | CASSEVGGGDTQYF
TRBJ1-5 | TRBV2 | CASSVGQGANQPQHF
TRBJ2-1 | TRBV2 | CASKRDNEQFF
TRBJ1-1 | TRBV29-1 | CSVDRQGNTEAFF
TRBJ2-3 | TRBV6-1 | CASSVLAGVPDTQYF
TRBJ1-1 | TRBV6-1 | CASSEAGMNTEAFF
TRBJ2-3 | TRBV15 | CATSRGGDLTFTDTQYF
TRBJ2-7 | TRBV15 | CATSREVSGSYEQYF
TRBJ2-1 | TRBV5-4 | CASSLGLTSGDHNEQFF
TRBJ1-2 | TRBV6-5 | CASSYSRLINYGYTF
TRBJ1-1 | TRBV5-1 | CASSLGRGNTEAFF
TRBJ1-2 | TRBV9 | CASSVGDGGYTF
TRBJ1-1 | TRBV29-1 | CSAVTGVNTEAFF
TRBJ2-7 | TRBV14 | CASSHGGSSYEQYF
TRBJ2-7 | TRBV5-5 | CASSSGTSGSEEQYF
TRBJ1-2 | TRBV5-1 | CASSPGQGNYGYTF
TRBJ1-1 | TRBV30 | CAWSVLRIPRNTEAFF
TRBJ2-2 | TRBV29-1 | CSVQLAGGWYTGELFF
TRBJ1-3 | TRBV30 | CAWNRGSGNTIYF
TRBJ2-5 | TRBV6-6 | CASNREGETQYF
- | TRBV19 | CASSVRDRDDEQYF
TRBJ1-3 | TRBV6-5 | CASSYRPGIRENTIYF
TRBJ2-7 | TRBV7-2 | CASSHPGLVYEQYF
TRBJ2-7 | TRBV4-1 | CASSQVAGGVHEQYF
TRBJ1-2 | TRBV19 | CASSTSTASSPYGYTF
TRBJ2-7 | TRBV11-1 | CASSLRRTGSDEQYF
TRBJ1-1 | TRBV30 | CAGKGQGFIGSEAFF
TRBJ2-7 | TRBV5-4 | CASSRELGSSYEQYF
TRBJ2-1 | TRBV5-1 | CASSSSGSSYNEQFF
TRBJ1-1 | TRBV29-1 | CSVEKPDLRGTEAFF